The clone carrying this T cell receptor (beta chain) came up many times. Its specificity is not known. This specimen belongs to a study of spatial heterogeneity in lung cancer. About the research overall: The study observed each unique TCR and UMI combination more than ten times on average in raw reads.

The CDR3 contains 12 residues. The germline gives CDR1 SGHTA, CDR2 FQGNSA. V lost 3 bases and J lost 5, with 7 bases in between. Indicated time point: sample taken at primary tumor resection. Unsorted whole RNA from tumor, nontumor lung or frozen PBMC underwent sequencing. The approximately 78 donors had untreated early-stage non-small cell lung cancer. The study's findings and limits: At resection, ubiquitous expanded tumor TCRs appeared in blood more than at follow-up.

From the 5' RACE reads, TCRdb called clonotypes with MiXCR, one entry per CDR3 protein. Seen here are over 50,000 distinct CDR3 sequences, around 8.2% observed once, and the top ten hold about 14%. The clonotype originates from a female donor with early-stage non-small cell lung cancer. V gene TRBV7-2 combines with J gene TRBJ1-2; D is unclear. Sequencing used PBMCs, obtained at surgery. DNA of the CDR3: TGTGCCAGCAGCTTTCCGGCGTATGGCTACACCTTC. Its translation is CASSFPAYGYTF.